Below are 13 T cell receptor beta chains sequenced from a single sample in a study of shared clonotypes between healthy human individuals. Sequencing was performed with immunoSEQ multiplex PCR; in TCRdb, only in-frame clones are kept and a portion is missing. This sample yields roughly 2.5 million clones, of which more than 80% are seen a single time; around 0.14% belongs to the top ten. Sequencing was carried out using naive CD4+ T cells sorted from blood. Subset noted: CD45RA+ positively selected. These receptors came from a man between 18 and 35 years old in good health.

V and J are TRBV29-1 and TRBJ2-7; tentative D call: TRBD2 (5 bases). The CDR3 consists of 14 residues. Germline-derived CDR1 and CDR2 are SQVTM and ANQGSEA. The V gene lost 4 bases and the J gene lost 0 bases, with 13 bases spanning the gap. The CDR3: CSVGTYIGSYEQYF. The CDR3 DNA is TGCAGCGTTGGGACTTATATAGGCTCCTACGAGCAGTACTTC.

The gene calls are TRBV4-3 and TRBJ1-2; TRBD1 is a possible D gene (5 bases). Trimming cost V 0 bases and J 4 bases, with 12 bases left between them. Germline CDR1 LGHNA, CDR2 YSLEER. The CDR3 extends over 15 amino acids. DNA of the CDR3: TGCGCCAGCAGCCAAGACCGACCAGGGATCTATGGCTACACCTTC. Translation gives CASSQDRPGIYGYTF.

The chain combines TRBV18 with TRBJ2-1; 9 bases line up with TRBD2. The CDR3 consists of 14 residues. V dropped 1 base and J dropped 5; count of bases not matched to a gene: 0. Germline CDR1 KGHSH, CDR2 LQKENI. CDR3 in amino acids: CASSPQRGDNEQFF. As DNA, the CDR3 is TGTGCCAGCTCACCACAGCGGGGGGACAATGAGCAGTTCTTC.

This clone showed up just once. The chain couples TRBV6-5 to TRBJ2-1; D is undetermined. Germline-derived CDR1 and CDR2 are MNHEY and SVGAGI. The CDR3 spans 15 residues. The ends were cut back, 0 bases at V and 4 bases at J, with 10 bases in the middle. This chain's CDR3 is CASSYSSVKYNEQFF. CDR3 nucleotides: TGTGCCAGCAGTTACTCGTCAGTGAAATACAATGAGCAGTTCTTC.

This clone came up a few times. V usage is TRBV12-5 and J usage is TRBJ1-1, with D possibly being TRBD1 (6 bases). V shed 6 bases and J shed 5 bases, with 13 bases lying between them. The CDR3 runs to 13 residues. Germline V gene data show CDR1 as LGHNT and CDR2 as FRNRAP. The CDR3 nucleotides are TGTGCTAGTGGAACAGGGATGGTGACTGAAGCTTTCTTT. This encodes CASGTGMVTEAFF.

The chain uses TRBV5-1 and TRBJ2-7; D may be TRBD2 (6 bases). This CDR3 has 17 residues. Looked up from germline, CDR1 is SGHRS and CDR2 is YFSETQ. The germline V and J ends were trimmed by 0 bases and 0 bases, with 16 bases remaining between them. This CDR3 is CASSLERAGSSSYEQYF. The CDR3 DNA follows: TGCGCCAGCAGCTTGGAGCGGGCCGGGTCTTCCTCCTACGAGCAGTACTTC.

Comment on this clone: At the DNA level, this CDR3 is encoded by other sequences in the same sample as well. This chain joins TRBV18 and TRBJ2-7; D call uncertain. CDR1 and CDR2 (germline): KGHSH, LQKENI. The CDR3 is 14 amino acids. Between the trimmed V and J ends, which lost 2 bases and 2 bases, there was a span of 10 bases. The CDR3: CASSPRALTYEQYF. CDR3 sequence (DNA): TGTGCCAGCTCACCAAGGGCGTTGACCTACGAGCAGTACTTC.

Worth noting for this clone: The sample holds other DNA sequences that translate to the same CDR3. The rearrangement uses TRBV5-4 and TRBJ1-3; D is unclear. V was trimmed by 0 bases and J by 1 base, leaving 5 bases between them. Germline V gene sequence: CDR1 SGHNT, CDR2 YYREEE (reference sequence). CDR3 length: 14 amino acids. CDR3 DNA: TGTGCCAGCAGCTTGGGAGGTTCTGGAAACACCATATATTTT. This sequence encodes CASSLGGSGNTIYF.

The V and J genes are TRBV6-5 and TRBJ2-5, with TRBD2 as a possible D gene (6 bases). Between the trimmed V and J ends, which lost 0 bases and 7 bases, there was a span of 15 bases. The CDR3 runs 15 residues. Germline V lookup: CDR1 MNHEY, CDR2 SVGAGI. The CDR3 nucleotides read TGTGCCAGCAGTTACTCGGTGGGAGGAGGAGGGACCCAGTACTTC. Its protein product is CASSYSVGGGGTQYF.

As for this clone: Other DNA sequences in the sample encode the same CDR3. The chain recombines TRBV6-5 with TRBJ2-7; TRBD2 aligns across 8 bases. V shed 6 bases and J 2 bases; nucleotides not matched to a gene: 3. Germline V lookup: CDR1 MNHEY, CDR2 SVGAGI. The CDR3 spans 13 residues. In DNA, the CDR3 is TGTGCCAGCAGGACCGGGGGGGCCTACGAGCAGTACTTC. Residues: CASRTGGAYEQYF.

About this clone itself: The sample has other DNA sequences that encode this CDR3 too. The CDR3 region has the DNA TGTGCCAGCAGCTTAAGAACTCGCACAGATACGCAGTATTTT. Translation gives CASSLRTRTDTQYF. V usage is TRBV7-2 and J usage is TRBJ2-3; no clear D gene. V shed 2 bases and J shed 1 base, with 7 bases lying between them. The germline V gene has CDR1 SGHTA and CDR2 FQGNSA. This CDR3 is built from 14 residues.

This clone has a handful of counts. The genes are TRBV21-1 and TRBJ2-7; whether TRBD2, the table's D call, matches the DNA was not checked. TRBV21-1 is noted as a pseudogene. The CDR3 sequence is 14 residues long. CDR3 residues: CASSTRTSGHEQYF. The CDR3 DNA reads as TGTGCCAGCAGCACCCGGACTAGCGGCCACGAGCAGTACTTC.

The CDR3 coding sequence is TGCGCCAGCAGGGAACTAAACTATGGCTACACCTTC. Translating it yields CASRELNYGYTF. This chain joins TRBV5-1 and TRBJ1-2; no firm D call. The CDR3 covers 12 residues. CDR1 SGHRS and CDR2 YFSETQ come from the germline V gene. The ends were cut back, 5 bases at V and 2 bases at J, with 7 bases in the middle. The complete variable domain, with remaining parts taken from reference TRBV5-1 and TRBJ1-2, reads KAGVTQTPRYLIKTRGQQVTLSCSPISGHRSVSWYQQTPGQGLQFLFEYFSETQRNKGNFPGRFSGRQFSNSRSEMNVSTLELGDSALYLCASRELNYGYTFGSGTRLTVV.